Below are 14 T cell receptor beta chains sequenced from a single sample in a study of monozygotic twins with inflammatory bowel disease. After re-calling the 5' RACE reads, TCRdb lists one entry per CDR3 protein, DNA absent. This table lists approximately 400,000 distinct CDR3 sequences. The sample was blood. The source of these receptors is a human donor with ulcerative colitis or Crohn's disease, or a healthy co-twin of an affected twin (not recorded which).

The chain employs TRBV20-1 and TRBJ1-5; TCRdb designates TRBD1, a call that cannot be tested without DNA. This CDR3 is 14 amino acids long. Germline V gives CDR1 DFQATT, CDR2 SNEGSKA (reference sequence). CDR3 sequence reads: CSASGKTGDQPQHF.

The chain couples TRBV20-1 to TRBJ2-2; lacking DNA, the TRBD1 call made by TCRdb goes unchecked. CDR1 is DFQATT, CDR2 SNEGSKA, per germline (reference sequence). The CDR3 is made up of 14 amino acids. This CDR3 reads CSASVTYRGGELFF.

This chain links TRBV15 with TRBJ2-5; TCRdb's D gene call, TRBD1, goes unchecked for lack of DNA. CDR3 length: 15 residues. Germline V lookup: CDR1 LNHNV, CDR2 YYDKDF (reference sequence). The CDR3 here is CATSRDRGYSETQYF.

The V and J genes are TRBV27 and TRBJ1-3. CDR3 length: 15 amino acids. In germline, CDR1 is MNHEY, CDR2 SMNVEV (reference sequence). CDR3 sequence reads: CASSSLGSGGNTIYF.

J is TRBJ1-5 and V is TRBV3-1; TCRdb proposes TRBD1, but this gene call is untestable without DNA. From germline, CDR1 is LGHDT and CDR2 YNNKEL (reference sequence). The CDR3 covers 14 residues. The CDR3 reads CASSLQGMDQPQHF.

J is TRBJ2-3 and V is TRBV19; TCRdb picks TRBD1, but there is no DNA to check that call. From germline, CDR1 is LNHDA and CDR2 SQIVND (reference sequence). This CDR3 has 14 amino acids. The CDR3 protein is CASSITGGADTQYF.

This chain links TRBV5-4 with TRBJ2-5; the TCRdb D gene call, TRBD2, has no DNA to confirm it. The CDR3 covers 14 residues. Germline CDR1 is SGHNT and CDR2 is YYREEE (reference sequence). This chain's CDR3 is CASSLPGVAETQYF.

The chain employs TRBV14 and TRBJ2-5; the D call of TRBD1 rests on TCRdb alone, since no DNA is present to check it. Germline assignment: CDR1 SGHDN and CDR2 FVKESK. The CDR3 has 15 residues. CDR3 protein: CASSPPSGDGETQYF.

The rearrangement uses TRBV11-2 and TRBJ2-7; TCRdb's D call of TRBD1 is untestable without DNA. CDR3 length: 15 amino acids. Per germline, CDR1 SGHAT and CDR2 FQNNGV. CDR3 protein: CASSLVGTGAYEQYF.

The chain is built from TRBV29-1 and TRBJ2-1; lacking DNA, the TRBD1 call made by TCRdb goes unchecked. Germline CDR1 and CDR2: SQVTM and ANQGSEA. This CDR3 comprises 14 residues. The chain's CDR3 is CSVARGTGDNEQFF.

The rearrangement joins TRBV5-1 to TRBJ2-1. CDR1 and CDR2 from the germline V gene are SGHRS and YFSETQ. The CDR3 extends over 14 amino acids. The CDR3 sequence: CASSLAGPYNEQFF. Using reference TRBV5-1 and TRBJ2-1 for the parts outside the CDR3, the full variable domain is KAGVTQTPRYLIKTRGQQVTLSCSPISGHRSVSWYQQTPGQGLQFLFEYFSETQRNKGNFPGRFSGRQFSNSRSEMNVSTLELGDSALYLCASSLAGPYNEQFFGPGTRLTVL.

The genes are TRBV5-4 and TRBJ2-1; TCRdb reports TRBD2, a call that lacks DNA to check it against. Germline assignment: CDR1 SGHNT and CDR2 YYREEE (reference sequence). The CDR3 totals 13 residues. CDR3 sequence: CASRNRTYNEQFF.

The V call is TRBV27, the J call TRBJ2-1; TCRdb's D call, TRBD2, is unchecked because there is no DNA. Germline lookup yields CDR1 MNHEY and CDR2 SMNVEV (reference sequence). This CDR3 is 18 amino acids long. CDR3 protein: CASSGLGLAWRSYNEQFF.

The rearrangement joins TRBV7-9 to TRBJ1-1; TCRdb outputs TRBD1, but without DNA this stays unchecked. The CDR3 length is 15 residues. Germline lookup yields CDR1 SEHNR and CDR2 FQNEAQ (reference sequence). This CDR3 is CASRAGQEMNTEAFF.